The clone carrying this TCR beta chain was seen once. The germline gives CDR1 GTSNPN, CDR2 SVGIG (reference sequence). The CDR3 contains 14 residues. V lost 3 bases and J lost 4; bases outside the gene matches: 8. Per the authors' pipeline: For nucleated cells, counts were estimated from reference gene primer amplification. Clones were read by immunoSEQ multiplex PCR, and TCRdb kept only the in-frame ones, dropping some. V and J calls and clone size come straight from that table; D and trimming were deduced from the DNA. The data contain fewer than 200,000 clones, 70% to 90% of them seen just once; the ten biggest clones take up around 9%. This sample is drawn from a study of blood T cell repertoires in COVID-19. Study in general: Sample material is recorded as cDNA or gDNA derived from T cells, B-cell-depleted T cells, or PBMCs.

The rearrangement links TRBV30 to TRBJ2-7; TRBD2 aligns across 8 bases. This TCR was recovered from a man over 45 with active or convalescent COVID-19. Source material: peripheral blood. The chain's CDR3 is CAWRGGGPLYEQYF. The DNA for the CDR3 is TGTGCCTGGAGGGGCGGGGGGCCCCTATACGAGCAGTACTTC.